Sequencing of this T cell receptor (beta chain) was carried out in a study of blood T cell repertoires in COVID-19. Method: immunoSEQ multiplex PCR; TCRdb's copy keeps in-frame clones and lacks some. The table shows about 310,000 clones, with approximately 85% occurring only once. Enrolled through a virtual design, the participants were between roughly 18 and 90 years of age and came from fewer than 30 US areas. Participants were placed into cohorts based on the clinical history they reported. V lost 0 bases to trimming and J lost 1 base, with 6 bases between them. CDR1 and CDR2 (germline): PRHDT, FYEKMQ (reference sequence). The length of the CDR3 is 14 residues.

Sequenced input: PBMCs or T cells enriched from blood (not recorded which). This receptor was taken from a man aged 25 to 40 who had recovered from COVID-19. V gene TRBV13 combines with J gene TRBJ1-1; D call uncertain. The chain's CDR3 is CASSLGARNTEAFF. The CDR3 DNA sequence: TGTGCCAGCAGCTTAGGTGCCAGGAACACTGAAGCTTTCTTT.